This TCR beta chain derives from a study of T cells in Graves' hyperthyroidism and ophthalmopathy. TCR beta CDR3 region amplification was performed from RNA transcripts. When the TCR CDR3 underwent first-round RT-PCR, the HTBI primer set was used. TCRdb reanalysed the multiplex PCR reads using MiXCR and keeps one entry per CDR3 protein. The sample includes around 500,000 distinct CDR3 sequences, about 15% of them seen just once. This clonotype appeared many times. Germline loops: CDR1 MNHEY, CDR2 SMNVEV (reference sequence). The CDR3 spans 13 residues. V lost 5 bases, J lost 4 bases, and 4 bases stayed unmatched.

Sample: blood. The gene calls are TRBV27 and TRBJ1-2, with 7 bases that match TRBD1. This clonotype was sampled from a woman in her late teens or twenties with Graves' hyperthyroidism. The CDR3 region has the DNA TGTGCCAGCAGTGTGACAGGGAGCTATGGCTACACCTTC. It encodes CASSVTGSYGYTF.